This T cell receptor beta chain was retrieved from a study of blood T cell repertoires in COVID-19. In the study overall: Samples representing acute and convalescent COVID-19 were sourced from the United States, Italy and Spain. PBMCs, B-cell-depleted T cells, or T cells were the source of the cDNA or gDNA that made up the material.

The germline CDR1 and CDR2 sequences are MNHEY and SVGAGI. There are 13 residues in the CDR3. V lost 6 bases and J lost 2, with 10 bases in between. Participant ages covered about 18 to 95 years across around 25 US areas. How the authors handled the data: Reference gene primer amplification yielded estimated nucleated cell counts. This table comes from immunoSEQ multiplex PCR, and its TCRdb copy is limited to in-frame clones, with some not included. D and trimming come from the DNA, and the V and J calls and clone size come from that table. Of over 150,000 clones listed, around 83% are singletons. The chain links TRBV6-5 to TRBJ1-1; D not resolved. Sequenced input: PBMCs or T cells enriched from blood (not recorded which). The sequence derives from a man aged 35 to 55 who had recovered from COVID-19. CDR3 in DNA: TGTGCCAGCAGCGTTACAACAAACACTGAAGCTTTCTTT. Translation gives CASSVTTNTEAFF.